Sequencing of this T cell receptor (beta chain) was carried out in a study of T cells in women clearing cervical HPV infection (dated 2018 in TCRdb). For context, the study as a whole: The cases were under 30 women with histologically confirmed HPV16-related CIN3 or worse, and 2 of these cases were invasive cancers. Controls were 25 women whose single incident HPV16 infection cleared within 12 months without precancer or cancer developing. Blood from cases was collected at the visit where the lesion was first found, while blood from controls was collected once the infection could no longer be detected. Among cases, blood sampling occurred a median of about 150 days after lesion detection, with an interquartile range of about 90 to 200 days. Since only a few of the women had HLA typing available, the possibility that HLA type was acting as a confounder could not be ruled out. This exploratory proof-of-principle case-control study, nested within the Guanacaste HPV Natural History Study in Costa Rica, compared TCR repertoires among women with different cervical HPV16 outcomes. Cases and controls were matched on age within five years and on year of sample collection. Cases had a median age of around 32 years and controls had a median age of approximately 40, with no significant differences in baseline characteristics. The parent cohort enrolled roughly 9,600 women aged 18 or older in Guanacaste, Costa Rica, during about 1993 to 1994 and followed them for approximately 7 years. Five blinded duplicates per group were added as quality controls, giving approximately 60 samples: approximately 50 participants and some ten replicates. Study-wide findings and limitations: The cross-sectional design could not show whether the associations came before the infection or were a result of it, and neither effector/memory subsets nor HPV-specific T cells were isolated. Because the number of T cells in each sample was unknown, differences in richness could reflect differing T-cell content rather than repertoire biology. Cases had lower TRBV6-7 relative abundance than controls (about 0.1% versus 0.15%; Bonferroni P = 0.0008). CIN3+ cases had significantly higher TCR repertoire richness than controls across sequencing depths, but evenness did not differ between the groups. By combining richness with V gene abundances, random forest classifiers separated cases from controls with an estimated AUC of about 0.83.

TCR beta CDR3 regions were amplified by multiplex PCR from an average of around 1,200 ng genomic DNA per sample using the immunoSEQ assay. Primer bias was corrected in the assay by using a complete synthetic TCR repertoire to establish an amplification baseline. Amplicons were sequenced on the Illumina platform. The study's own analysis went as follows. Sequences were error-corrected by clustering with frequency ratios and a modified nearest-neighbor algorithm, then analyzed in the immunoSEQ Analyzer with IMGT gene definitions. At each rarefaction depth, TCR richness and evenness were averaged across 20 rarefaction repeats, and any sample with fewer sequences than the depth was left out. Wilcoxon rank sum tests with FDR correction were used to compare V, D and J gene relative abundances between the groups. Blinded duplicates gave an intraclass correlation of around 95% for TCR richness and an average of about 76% across roughly 69 gene segments. TCRdb provides this immuneACCESS table in a form limited to in-frame rearrangements. Some clones are lacking; in checked studies, under half of them reflect an unresolved V gene, and why the rest are absent is not known. V and J calls and clone size follow that table, whereas D and trimming were derived from the DNA. This specimen's table enumerates some 37,000 clones. Approximately 3.7% of the sample comes from the top ten.

Every participant had a single incident cervical HPV16 infection, and prevalent HPV16 infections were excluded. Cervical HPV DNA was detected with MY09/MY11 PCR, and genotyping was done by dot-blot hybridization. About 14 mL of heparinized blood were centrifuged, and the buffy coat was split into aliquots, frozen at -30 degrees C, and then kept at -80 degrees C. QIAGEN kits were used to extract genomic DNA from the buffy coat specimens. In regard to this clone: This receptor's antigen is unknown. From the germline J gene comes the end of the CDR3, since the read stops 3 residues before it.

For CDR1 and CDR2, the germline V gene lists SGHTA and FQGNSA. From the cysteine up to the phenylalanine, the CDR3 has a length of 14 residues. The CDR3 was read in part: 33 bases, with the frame set at base 1. Germline trimming: 1 base from V, 5 bases from J; junction bases outside gene matches: 4. Recombination joined TRBV7-2 with TRBJ2-5; TRBD1 lines up with 7 middle nucleotides. Source material: blood buffy coat. The clonotype comes from a woman between 18 and 70 years old with a cervical HPV16 infection that either progressed to CIN3+ or cleared (not recorded which). The CDR3 bases that were read are TGTGCCAGCAGCTTAGACAGGGGCGGGGAGACC. It encodes CASSLDRGGET. The CDR3 as a whole reads CASSLDRGGETQYF.